This note documents a single T cell receptor (beta chain) sequence. At one end the junction does not follow the germline gene, possibly because of a read error. The sample is drawn from a study of cytotoxic CD8 clonotypes in ibrutinib-treated CLL. CDR1 and CDR2 from the germline V gene are MNHNS and SASEGT. This CDR3 is 12 amino acids long. TCRdb's copy holds only in-frame clones and misses some; the assay was immunoSEQ multiplex PCR. Among about 70,000 clones listed, around nine tenths were seen once. The source material was PBMCs, sampled after 12 months of ibrutinib treatment. This sequence was found in a human donor with chronic lymphocytic leukemia. The chain is built from TRBV6-1 and TRBJ1-2, with D unresolved. CDR3 protein: CASSEQFRHESF. The CDR3 DNA follows: TGTGCCAGCAGTGAACAGTTCCGACACGAGAGCTTC.